The rows below give T cell receptor beta chains drawn from one sample of a study of siplizumab effects on memory and regulatory T cells. Libraries were prepared by immunoSEQ multiplex PCR; TCRdb keeps only in-frame clonotypes and omits some of them. The sample has approximately 100,000 clones, more than 90% seen once. The sample taken for sequencing was CD4+ T cells sorted from blood. The source of these receptors is a human donor in good health. Some clones in this sample may be carry-over from other donors' samples. Both conserved end residues are part of each CDR3. The D gene is left open where the match is weak. Not every row has a clone size; where given, it reads once, few, many or a size class.

d_call	v_call	j_call	cdr3_length	clone_size	cdr3_aa	cdr3_nt
TRBD2	TRBV29-1	TRBJ2-5	13	NA	CSATSGGPETQYF	TGCAGCGCTACTTCGGGAGGGCCCGAGACCCAGTACTTC
NA	TRBV11-2	TRBJ2-5	17	NA	CASSLGRSSRGAETQYF	TGTGCCAGCAGCTTAGGTCGTTCGTCCAGAGGGGCAGAGACCCAGTACTTC
NA	TRBV23-1	TRBJ1-5	13	once	CASSGRSNQPQHF	TGCGCCAGCAGTGGCAGGAGTAATCAGCCCCAGCATTTT
NA	TRBV6-5	TRBJ2-2	14	NA	CASSYSRTTGELFF	TGTGCCAGCAGTTACTCAAGAACCACCGGGGAGCTGTTTTTT
NA	TRBV19	TRBJ2-5	14	NA	CASSIQGGWETQYF	TGTGCCAGTAGTATCCAGGGGGGTTGGGAGACCCAGTACTTC
TRBD1	TRBV5-6	TRBJ2-2	16	NA	CASSSWTGVNTGELFF	TGTGCCAGCAGCTCCTGGACAGGCGTGAACACCGGGGAGCTGTTTTTT
TRBD2	TRBV5-1	TRBJ2-3	16	NA	CASSLEGLADTDTQYF	TGCGCCAGCAGCTTGGAGGGACTAGCGGACACAGATACGCAGTATTTT
TRBD1	TRBV9	TRBJ2-7	15	NA	CASSVGGQGVYEQYF	TGTGCCAGCAGCGTAGGGGGACAGGGGGTCTACGAGCAGTACTTC
TRBD2	TRBV7-9	TRBJ2-1	14	NA	CASRLAGAYNEQFF	TGTGCCAGCAGGCTAGCGGGAGCGTACAATGAGCAGTTCTTC
NA	TRBV7-2	TRBJ1-1	15	NA	CASSLAALLNTEAFF	TGTGCCAGCAGCTTAGCAGCCCTATTGAACACTGAAGCTTTCTTT
NA	TRBV1	TRBJ2-2	16	NA	CTSSRKGQPEHRGAVF	TGCACCAGCAGCCGCAAGGGACAGCCTGAACACCGGGGAGCTGTTTTT
NA	TRBV27	TRBJ2-6	12	NA	CASRTRANVLTF	TGTGCCAGCAGGACACGGGCCAACGTCCTGACTTTC
NA	TRBV6-5	TRBJ2-1	12	NA	CASSEVGTEQFF	TGTGCCAGCAGTGAAGTGGGGACAGAGCAGTTCTTC
NA	TRBV6-5	TRBJ2-7	11	NA	CASSQGGEQYF	TGTGCCAGCAGCCAAGGGGGAGAGCAGTACTTC
TRBD2	TRBV5-8	TRBJ2-1	16	NA	CASSPGLAGGPYEQFF	TGTGCCAGCAGCCCGGGACTAGCGGGAGGGCCATATGAGCAGTTCTTC
NA	TRBV19	TRBJ2-3	16	NA	CASSQNPGGPTDTQYF	TGTGCCAGTAGTCAAAATCCGGGCGGGCCTACAGATACGCAGTATTTT
TRBD2	TRBV12-5	TRBJ2-1	15	NA	CASGPGTSGDDEQFF	TGTGCTAGTGGTCCCGGGACTAGCGGGGACGATGAGCAGTTCTTC
TRBD2	TRBV15	TRBJ2-7	15	once	CATSSSGRIYYEQYF	TGTGCCACCAGCAGCAGCGGGAGGATTTATTACGAGCAGTACTTC
NA	TRBV28	TRBJ2-5	18	once	CASSLFGLLSGLQETQYF	TGTGCCAGCAGTTTATTTGGGTTGTTAAGCGGGCTCCAAGAGACCCAGTACTTC
TRBD1	TRBV23-1	TRBJ2-7	16	NA	CASSQFGTGASYEQYF	TGCGCCAGCAGTCAGTTCGGGACAGGGGCCTCCTACGAGCAGTACTTC
NA	TRBV2	TRBJ2-1	18	once	CASSDPSIPRLVANEQFF	TGTGCCAGCAGTGACCCCTCAATACCTCGACTAGTCGCCAATGAGCAGTTCTTC
NA	TRBV9	TRBJ2-5	11	few	CASSVGLTQYF	TGTGCCAGCAGCGTAGGGTTGACCCAGTACTTC